The TCR beta chain described here comes from a study of blood T cell repertoires in COVID-19. Study in general: PBMCs, B-cell-depleted T cells, or T cells provided the cDNA or gDNA that made up the material.

V was pared by 1 base and J by 9 bases, with 6 bases of the junction left unmatched. The CDR3 loop spans 15 amino acids. CDR1 and CDR2 from the germline V gene are SNHLY and FYNNEI. In the source study's methods: Reference gene primer amplification gave estimated nucleated cell counts. Produced via immunoSEQ multiplex PCR; TCRdb's table is partial and in-frame only. That table gives V, J and clone size, and the DNA gave D and trimming. The sample holds more than 80,000 clones, around 90% seen once. The TCR originated in a human donor with active COVID-19. The donor label of this sample is uncertain. The chain is built from TRBV2 and TRBJ2-1; 10 bases are shared with TRBD2. Source material: peripheral blood. This CDR3 is CASSEEAGGRSEQFF. In DNA, the CDR3 is TGTGCCAGCAGTGAAGAAGCGGGGGGGAGGAGTGAGCAGTTCTTC.